This T cell receptor beta chain was captured by sequencing in a study of blood T cell repertoires in COVID-19. Study summary: Some COVID-19 samples were acute and others convalescent; all came from the United States, Italy and Spain. PBMCs, B-cell-depleted T cells, or T cells were the source of the cDNA or gDNA that made up the material.

As processed by the authors: Estimation of nucleated cell counts was performed using reference gene primer amplification. Clones were read by immunoSEQ multiplex PCR, and TCRdb kept only the in-frame ones, dropping some. V and J calls and clone size are those listed in that table; D and trimming were worked out from the DNA. The sample lists fewer than 250,000 clones; around four fifths were seen once. Germline V gives CDR1 MDHEN, CDR2 SYDVKM. V dropped 8 bases and J dropped 2; count of bases not matched to a gene: 3. This CDR3 comprises 12 residues. The clonotype originates from a woman aged 80 or over with acute or convalescent COVID-19. The sequenced sample consisted of peripheral blood. The chain has TRBV28 and TRBJ2-7, with 7 bases identical to TRBD1. CDR3 sequence reads: CASGDRTYEQYF. The DNA of the CDR3 is TGTGCCAGCGGGGACAGAACCTACGAGCAGTACTTC.